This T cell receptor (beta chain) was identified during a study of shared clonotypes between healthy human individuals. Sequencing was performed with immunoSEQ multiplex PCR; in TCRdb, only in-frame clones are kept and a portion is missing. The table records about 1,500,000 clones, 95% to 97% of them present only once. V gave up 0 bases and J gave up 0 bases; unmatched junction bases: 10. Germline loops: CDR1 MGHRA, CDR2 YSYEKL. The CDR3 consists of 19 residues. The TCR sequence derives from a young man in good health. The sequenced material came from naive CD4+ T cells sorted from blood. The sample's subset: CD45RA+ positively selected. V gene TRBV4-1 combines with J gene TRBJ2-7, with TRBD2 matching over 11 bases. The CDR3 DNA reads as TGCGCCAGCAGCCAAGACGGACTAGCGGGCAATCCATTCTCCTACGAGCAGTACTTC. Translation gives CASSQDGLAGNPFSYEQYF.